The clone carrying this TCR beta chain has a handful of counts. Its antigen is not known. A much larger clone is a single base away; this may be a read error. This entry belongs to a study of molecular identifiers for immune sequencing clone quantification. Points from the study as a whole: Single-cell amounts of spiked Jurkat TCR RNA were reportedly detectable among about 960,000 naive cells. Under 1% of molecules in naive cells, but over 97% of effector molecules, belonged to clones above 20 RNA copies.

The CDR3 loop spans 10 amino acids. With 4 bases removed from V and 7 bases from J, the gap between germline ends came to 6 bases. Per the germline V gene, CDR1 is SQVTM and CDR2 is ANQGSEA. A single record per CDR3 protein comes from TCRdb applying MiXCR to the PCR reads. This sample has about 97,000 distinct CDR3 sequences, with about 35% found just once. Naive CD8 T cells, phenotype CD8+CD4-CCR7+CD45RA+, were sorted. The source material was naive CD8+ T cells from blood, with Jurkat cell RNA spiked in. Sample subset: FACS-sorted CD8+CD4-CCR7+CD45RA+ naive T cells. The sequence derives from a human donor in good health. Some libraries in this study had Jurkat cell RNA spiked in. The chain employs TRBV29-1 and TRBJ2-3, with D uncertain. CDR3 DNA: TGCAGCGTTGTCCGGTATACGCAGTATTTT. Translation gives CSVVRYTQYF.